A single sample gave rise to the 15 T cell receptor beta chains below, sequenced in a study of graft-versus-host responses after intestinal transplantation. Profiled with immunoSEQ multiplex PCR; TCRdb holds only in-frame clones, not every one. Here the sample spans 85,000 to 100,000 clones, just under 95% being singletons. Their target antigens are unknown. This material consisted of unstimulated CD8+ T cells sorted from spleen or lymph node cells, taken before transplant. The receptor source for this set is a human donor who was the organ donor for an intestinal transplant.

CDR3 DNA: TGTGCCAGTAGTATTGGAGGGATTTTCTACGAGCAGTACTTC. The encoded protein is CASSIGGIFYEQYF. The rearrangement links TRBV19 to TRBJ2-7; possible D gene TRBD2, 6 bases. Trimming removed 3 bases at V and 3 bases at J, with 12 bases between. CDR3 length equals 14 residues. Per the germline V gene, CDR1 is LNHDA and CDR2 is SQIVND (reference sequence).

The V gene is TRBV9, the J gene TRBJ2-3; D perhaps matches TRBD1 (5 bases). Trimming shortened V by 0 bases and J by 0 bases, and 11 bases separated the two germline ends. CDR3 length equals 16 residues. Germline assignment: CDR1 SGDLS and CDR2 YYNGEE. Written as DNA, the CDR3 is TGTGCCAGCAGCGTAGGACAGATAACTAGCACAGATACGCAGTATTTT. Its translation is CASSVGQITSTDTQYF.

The rearrangement links TRBV5-1 to TRBJ1-2; 7 bases map to TRBD1. The CDR3 loop spans 15 amino acids. Germline V CDR1 and CDR2: SGHRS, YFSETQ. J gave up 1 base and V 4 bases, and 7 bases lay outside the gene matches. The CDR3 DNA is TGCGCCAGCAGCGGCCCGGGACAGCTTAACTATGGCTACACCTTC. It is translated as CASSGPGQLNYGYTF.

V and J are TRBV11-2 and TRBJ2-4; 8 bases fit TRBD1. Germline CDR1 reads SGHAT; CDR2 reads FQNNGV. The CDR3 spans 13 residues. V lost 1 base to trimming and J lost 9 bases; unmatched junction nucleotides: 2. CDR3 in amino acids: CASSLGTGSIQYF. CDR3 bases: TGTGCCAGCAGCTTAGGGACAGGGAGCATTCAGTACTTC.

V and J are TRBV7-8 and TRBJ2-7; perhaps TRBD2 as D (5 bases). CDR3 length: 16 residues. V was trimmed by 5 bases and J by 3 bases, leaving 20 bases between them. Germline CDR1 SGHVS, CDR2 FQNEAQ. The CDR3 sequence: CASSQTFRGTIYEQYF. In DNA form, the CDR3 reads TGTGCCAGCAGCCAAACCTTCCGGGGAACCATCTACGAGCAGTACTTC.

CDR3 sequence: CATLKYLLSYNEQFF. The CDR3 nucleotides read TGTGCCACCTTAAAATACTTACTCTCCTACAATGAGCAGTTCTTC. The chain is built from TRBV6-4 and TRBJ2-1, with no clear D. The CDR3 is made up of 15 amino acids. Trimming took 10 bases from V and 0 from J, leaving 16 bases between them. In germline, CDR1 is MRHNA, CDR2 SNTAGT.

The chain combines TRBV30 with TRBJ1-2, with D tentatively TRBD1 (5 bases). The CDR3 covers 14 residues. Looked up from germline, CDR1 is GTSNPN and CDR2 is SVGIG (reference sequence). V was shortened by 0 bases and J by 4 bases, with 12 bases between the two germline ends. The CDR3 sequence is CAWSVGGGVYGYTF. The CDR3, as DNA: TGTGCCTGGAGTGTCGGGGGAGGAGTCTATGGCTACACCTTC.

The J gene is TRBJ2-3, the V gene TRBV2, with 10 bases fitting TRBD2. This CDR3 region has 14 residues. Trimming took 8 bases from V and 2 from J; bases not matched to a gene: 4. Germline CDR1 SNHLY, CDR2 FYNNEI. The CDR3 DNA is TGTGCCAGCCTCCTAGCGGGGGACACAGATACGCAGTATTTT. It is translated as CASLLAGDTDTQYF.

The chain links TRBV6-5 to TRBJ2-5; weak D call: TRBD2 (6 bases). This CDR3 comprises 11 residues. The V end was cut by 11 bases, the J end by 5 bases, with 12 bases between. Germline V gene data show CDR1 as MNHEY and CDR2 as SVGAGI. DNA for the CDR3: TGTGCCGGAGGGGCGGGGGAGACCCAGTACTTC. As protein: CAGGAGETQYF.

This chain uses TRBV28 with TRBJ2-5; 7 positions match TRBD2. J was trimmed by 10 bases and V by 6 bases; bases with no gene match: 11. This CDR3 comprises 13 residues. CDR1 MDHEN and CDR2 SYDVKM come from the germline V gene. The chain's CDR3 is CASRREAPFVQYF. DNA of the CDR3: TGTGCCAGCAGACGGGAGGCTCCTTTTGTCCAGTACTTC.

This clone was counted only a few times. The chain couples TRBV5-6 to TRBJ1-1, with D hard to call. The germline V gene encodes CDR1 SGHDT and CDR2 YYEEEE. The CDR3 is 15 amino acids. V was pared by 0 bases and J by 2 bases, with 11 bases between. Here the CDR3 DNA reads TGTGCCAGCAGCTTGGTACGAGACAAAAACACTGAAGCTTTCTTT. Encoded protein: CASSLVRDKNTEAFF.

The chain uses TRBV7-9 and TRBJ1-2, with a possible D match to TRBD1 (6 bases). V lost 1 base, J lost 0 bases, and 21 bases lay in between. The germline gives CDR1 SEHNR, CDR2 FQNEAQ (reference sequence). This CDR3 region has 19 residues. In DNA, the CDR3 is TGTGCCAGCAGCTTAGGAGTTGGGCAGGGGCGAGGGTCTAACTATGGCTACACCTTC. It specifies CASSLGVGQGRGSNYGYTF.

This chain uses TRBV5-1 with TRBJ2-7; D might be TRBD2 (6 bases). In germline, CDR1 is SGHRS, CDR2 YFSETQ. This CDR3 spans 14 amino acids. V was trimmed by 7 bases and J by 5 bases, leaving 19 bases between them. The CDR3 is CASADSGPGDEQYF. Here the CDR3 DNA reads TGCGCCAGCGCCGACAGCGGGCCCGGGGACGAGCAGTACTTC.

The V gene is TRBV30, the J gene TRBJ1-5; tentatively, D is TRBD1 (5 bases). V lost 3 bases and J 4 bases, leaving 10 bases between the germline ends. Germline assignment: CDR1 GTSNPN and CDR2 SVGIG (reference sequence). This CDR3 contains 13 residues. CDR3 region: CAWSAGRNQPQHF. CDR3 sequence (DNA): TGTGCCTGGAGCGCAGGGAGGAATCAGCCCCAGCATTTT.

This chain uses TRBV7-9 with TRBJ2-1, with D possibly TRBD2 on 5 matching bases. The CDR3 runs 12 residues. Germline CDR1 SEHNR, CDR2 FQNEAQ (reference sequence). V shed 5 bases and J shed 7 bases, with 9 bases lying between them. The CDR3 region has the DNA TGTGCCAGCAGCATTCGGAGGAATGAGCAGTTCTTC. Amino acid sequence: CASSIRRNEQFF.